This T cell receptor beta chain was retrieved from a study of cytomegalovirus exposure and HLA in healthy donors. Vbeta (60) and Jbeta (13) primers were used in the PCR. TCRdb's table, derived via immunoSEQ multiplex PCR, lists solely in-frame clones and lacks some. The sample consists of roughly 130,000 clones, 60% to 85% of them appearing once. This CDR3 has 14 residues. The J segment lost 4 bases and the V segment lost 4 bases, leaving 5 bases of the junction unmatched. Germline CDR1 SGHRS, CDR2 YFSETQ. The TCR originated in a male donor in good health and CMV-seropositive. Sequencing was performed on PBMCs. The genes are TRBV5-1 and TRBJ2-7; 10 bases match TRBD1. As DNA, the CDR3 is TGCGCCAGCAGCCGCGGACAGGGGGAATACGAGCAGTACTTC. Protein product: CASSRGQGEYEQYF.